This paragraph reports one TCR beta chain. Germline lookup yields CDR1 LNHDA and CDR2 SQIVND (reference sequence). This CDR3 is 16 amino acids long. The V end was cut by 1 base, the J end by 4 bases, with 13 bases between. The data were taken from a study of blood T cell repertoires in COVID-19. On the study more broadly: There were acute and convalescent COVID-19 samples, and they came from the United States, Italy and Spain. In each case, the material was cDNA or gDNA derived from T cells, B-cell-depleted T cells, or PBMCs.

Here immunoSEQ multiplex PCR was the method, and the copy in TCRdb shows in-frame clones only, minus some. The data show 90,000 to 120,000 clones, about 91% seen once. The sequence derives from a man in his forties or fifties with active or convalescent COVID-19. The sequenced sample consisted of peripheral blood. V usage is TRBV19 and J usage is TRBJ2-2, with a possible D match to TRBD1 (6 bases). The CDR3 bases are TGTGCCAGTAGTATAGCGTGGGGCAGGGGCACCGGGGAGCTGTTTTTT. Protein product: CASSIAWGRGTGELFF.